The 8 T cell receptor beta chains presented below share a single source sample, sequenced in a study of T cells in lung cancer brain metastases. TCRdb keeps only in-frame clones here, not all; method: immunoSEQ multiplex PCR. The data contain a few thousand clones, about nine tenths of them singletons. The sequencing input was tumor tissue from a brain metastasis. The receptors shown here come from a man aged 70-80 years with non-small cell lung cancer that had spread to the brain.

The CDR3 protein is CASSPGQPYEQYF. Written as DNA, the CDR3 is TGTGCCAGCAGCCCAGGACAGCCCTACGAGCAGTACTTC. The chain recombines TRBV7-2 with TRBJ2-7; a weak D match, TRBD1 (6 bases). Germline V CDR1 and CDR2: SGHTA, FQGNSA. CDR3 length: 13 residues. V lost 5 bases and J 2 bases, leaving 10 bases between the germline ends.

The chain joins TRBV14 to TRBJ2-7; weak D call: TRBD2 (5 bases). This CDR3 has 11 amino acids. V shed 3 bases and J shed 7 bases, with 7 bases lying between them. In germline, CDR1 is SGHDN, CDR2 FVKESK. The CDR3 nucleotides read TGTGCCAGCAGCCAGACGGGGGAGCAGTACTTC. Protein: CASSQTGEQYF.

To note about this clone: One junction end disagrees with the germline gene, perhaps due to a read error. The chain combines TRBV6-5 with TRBJ1-5, with 10 bases lining up with TRBD1. CDR1 MNHEY and CDR2 SVGAGI come from the germline V gene. There are 15 residues in the CDR3. CDR3 in DNA: TGTGCCAACAGTCGGACAGGGGGTGACAATCAGCCCCAGCATTTT. Translation: CANSRTGGDNQPQHF.

CDR3 residues: CASSQKGQASYEQYF. As DNA, the CDR3 is TGTGCCAGCAGCCAAAAAGGACAGGCATCCTACGAGCAGTACTTC. This chain joins TRBV6-6 and TRBJ2-7, with 7 bases fitting TRBD1. The CDR3 runs to 15 residues. Germline-derived CDR1 and CDR2 are MNHNY and SVGAGI (reference sequence). The ends lost 6 bases at V and 1 base at J; junction bases unmatched: 9.

The chain carries TRBV6-5 and TRBJ2-1; a possible D gene is TRBD1 (6 bases). The CDR3 is made up of 12 amino acids. The germline gives CDR1 MNHEY, CDR2 SVGAGI. V lost 0 bases, J lost 15 bases, and 12 bases lay in between. CDR3 sequence: CASSYSGRGRFF. CDR3 nucleotide sequence: TGTGCCAGCAGTTACTCCGGCAGGGGTAGGTTCTTC.

This CDR3 is CASSPITPSTDTQYF. The CDR3 region has the DNA TGTGCCAGCAGCCCAATAACACCTAGCACAGATACGCAGTATTTT. The chain uses TRBV7-9 and TRBJ2-3; the D is unclear. CDR1 and CDR2 (germline): SEHNR, FQNEAQ (reference sequence). V was trimmed by 5 bases and J by 0 bases, leaving 12 bases between them. CDR3 size: 15 residues. Variable domain in full (rest from reference TRBV7-9 and TRBJ2-3): DTGVSQNPRHKITKRGQNVTFRCDPISEHNRLYWYRQTLGQGPEFLTYFQNEAQLEKSRLLSDRFSAERPKGSFSTLEIQRTEQGDSAMYLCASSPITPSTDTQYFGPGTRLTVL.

The V call is TRBV13, the J call TRBJ1-2, with 8 bases matching TRBD1. Losses at the gene ends were 5 bases for V and 5 bases for J; bases not matched to a gene: 10. The CDR3 extends over 15 amino acids. Per germline, CDR1 PRHDT and CDR2 FYEKMQ (reference sequence). The CDR3 spells CASSLGTGIPYGYTF. The CDR3 DNA reads as TGTGCCAGCAGCCTCGGGACAGGTATCCCTTATGGCTACACCTTC.

The chain links TRBV7-9 to TRBJ2-3; D is unclear. The germline CDR1 and CDR2 sequences are SEHNR and FQNEAQ (reference sequence). The CDR3 spans 13 residues. V shed 2 bases and J shed 3 bases, with 6 bases lying between them. The CDR3 nucleotides read TGTGCCAGCAGCTTAATGGCGACAGATACGCAGTATTTT. Its translation is CASSLMATDTQYF.